These 10 T cell receptor beta chains were sequenced from one sample in a study of blood T cell repertoires in COVID-19. Sequencing was performed with immunoSEQ multiplex PCR; in TCRdb, only in-frame clones are kept and a portion is missing. The sample has 180,000 or so clones; approximately 85% are singletons. The sample taken for sequencing was peripheral blood. All receptors derive from a man aged 60 to 69 who had recovered from COVID-19.

The chain combines TRBV29-1 with TRBJ1-1; TRBD1 aligns across 7 bases. V shed 5 bases and J 5 bases; nucleotides not matched to a gene: 11. Germline V CDR1 and CDR2: SQVTM, ANQGSEA. The CDR3 spans 14 residues. As DNA, the CDR3 is TGCAGCGTTCCTGACAGAGGGGGCAAAACTGAAGCTTTCTTT. Translation: CSVPDRGGKTEAFF.

V usage is TRBV2 and J usage is TRBJ1-2; no firm D call. Germline CDR1 SNHLY, CDR2 FYNNEI. This CDR3 has 14 amino acids. V lost 2 bases, J lost 4 bases, and 11 bases lay in between. Here the CDR3 reads CASSELLAGYGYTF. The CDR3 DNA reads as TGTGCCAGCAGTGAACTCTTGGCAGGCTATGGCTACACCTTC.

This clone was seen a few times. This sequence joins TRBV7-2 and TRBJ1-2, with 8 bases identical to TRBD1. The CDR3 consists of 15 residues. V lost 0 bases and J lost 4; bases outside the gene matches: 4. Germline V lookup: CDR1 SGHTA, CDR2 FQGNSA. CDR3 in amino acids: CASSLAAQGAYGYTF. The CDR3 bases are TGTGCCAGCAGCTTAGCTGCCCAGGGGGCCTATGGCTACACCTTC.

This clone has only a few counts. V usage is TRBV25-1 and J usage is TRBJ1-3; D perhaps matches TRBD1 (6 bases). Germline CDR1 reads MGHDK; CDR2 reads SYGVNS. CDR3 length: 16 residues. V gave up 3 bases and J gave up 0 bases, with 12 bases separating them. The DNA for the CDR3 is TGTGCCAGCAGTGACCCTAGACAGGTCTCTGGAAACACCATATATTTT. Amino acid sequence: CASSDPRQVSGNTIYF.

The gene calls are TRBV6-4 and TRBJ1-5; TRBD1 is a possible D gene (5 bases). The CDR3 is made up of 15 amino acids. The germline CDR1 and CDR2 sequences are MRHNA and SNTAGT. V gave up 5 bases and J gave up 2 bases, with 13 bases separating them. CDR3 in DNA: TGTGCCAGCAGTCCCTCGACAGAAGGCAATCAGCCCCAGCATTTT. Protein product: CASSPSTEGNQPQHF.

The chain combines TRBV4-1 with TRBJ1-4, with 8 nucleotides matching TRBD1. V was clipped by 6 bases and J by 4 bases; unmatched bases: 7. Germline values: CDR1 MGHRA, CDR2 YSYEKL. The CDR3 extends over 15 amino acids. CDR3 sequence: CASRETGALNEKLFF. The CDR3 nucleotides read TGCGCCAGCAGGGAGACAGGGGCCCTTAATGAAAAACTGTTTTTT.

The chain couples TRBV5-5 to TRBJ2-3, with D tentatively TRBD1 (5 bases). CDR3 length: 15 amino acids. Trimming took 2 bases from V and 2 from J, leaving 12 bases between them. Per germline, CDR1 SGHKS and CDR2 YYEKEE (reference sequence). The CDR3 loop reads CASSFFRGDTDTQYF. In DNA, the CDR3 is TGTGCCAGCAGCTTTTTTAGGGGTGACACAGATACGCAGTATTTT.

J is TRBJ1-5 and V is TRBV7-6; D is possibly TRBD1 (5 bases). The CDR3 sequence is 17 residues long. The germline V and J ends were trimmed by 5 bases and 0 bases, with 17 bases remaining between them. Per the germline V gene, CDR1 is SGHVS and CDR2 is FNYEAQ. The chain's CDR3 is CASSPMSSTVSNQPQHF. As DNA, the CDR3 is TGTGCCAGCAGCCCAATGAGCTCGACAGTTAGCAATCAGCCCCAGCATTTT. The whole variable domain, filled in from reference TRBV7-6 and TRBJ1-5, reads GAGVSQSPRYKVTKRGQDVALRCDPISGHVSLYWYRQALGQGPEFLTYFNYEAQQDKSGLPNDRFSAERPEGSISTLTIQRTEQRDSAMYRCASSPMSSTVSNQPQHFGDGTRLSIL.

This rearrangement joins TRBV4-3 to TRBJ1-1; TRBD1 agrees at 7 bases. Germline V gene sequence: CDR1 LGHNA, CDR2 YSLEER. The CDR3 is made up of 15 amino acids. After removal of 4 bases from V and 4 bases from J, the junction contained 9 bases not matched to a gene. The CDR3 DNA follows: TGCGCCAGCAGCCGGCAGACAGGGTCCGGCACTGAAGCTTTCTTT. Amino acids: CASSRQTGSGTEAFF.

The chain joins TRBV7-6 to TRBJ1-1; 8 bases map to TRBD1. J gave up 3 bases and V 5 bases, and 8 bases lay outside the gene matches. Germline CDR1 reads SGHVS; CDR2 reads FNYEAQ. There are 15 residues in the CDR3. The CDR3 spells CASSPQGAIDTEAFF. The CDR3 DNA reads as TGTGCCAGCAGCCCTCAGGGGGCGATTGACACTGAAGCTTTCTTT.